Listed below are T cell receptor beta chains from one sample, sequenced in a study of shared clonotypes between healthy human individuals. Here immunoSEQ multiplex PCR was the method, and the copy in TCRdb shows in-frame clones only, minus some. The table records 550,000 to 700,000 clones, roughly 72% of them present only once. Sequencing was performed on memory CD4+ T cells sorted from blood. The receptors were gathered from a woman in her thirties in good health. CDR3s leave out the opening cysteine and the closing phenylalanine or tryptophan.

v_gene,j_gene,CDR3aa
TRBV5-4,TRBJ1-4,ASSLDGGPEKLF
TRBV11-2,TRBJ2-1,ASSRSGIGYNEQF
TRBV14,TRBJ2-5,ASSPFSPRGTQY
TRBV4-1,TRBJ2-7,ASSQAAQGISYEQY
TRBV19,TRBJ2-7,ASSTPTSGSLYEQY
TRBV30,TRBJ2-7,AWSISPGQGVGEQY
TRBV7-9,TRBJ1-1,ASSPRGDTEAF
TRBV6-1,TRBJ2-7,ASSETSFGEQY
TRBV19,TRBJ1-5,ASSAADRGNQPQH
TRBV4-1,TRBJ2-5,ASSQDRAFRETQY
TRBV6-4,TRBJ2-1,ASSDSYNEQF
TRBV27,TRBJ1-1,AIGQHRVTDTEAF
TRBV30,TRBJ1-1,AWSRNTEAF
TRBV5-6,TRBJ1-2,ASSYRDRNPNYGYT
TRBV19,TRBJ2-7,ASSMMGQGVSEQY
TRBV7-7,TRBJ1-5,ASSLGTNQPQH
TRBV7-2,TRBJ2-1,ASSLGDWGLMYEQF
TRBV6-5,TRBJ1-1,ASSYTAGGGGTEAF
TRBV7-8,TRBJ2-6,ASSPLLTARSGANVLT
TRBV28,TRBJ2-7,ASGPGLEQY
TRBV2,TRBJ1-1,ASSSGQLSHTEAF